Listed below are T cell receptor beta chains from one sample, sequenced in a study of patients and donors after allogeneic stem cell transplantation. TCRdb re-called the RT-PCR reads through MiXCR, storing one row per CDR3 protein. Of about 150,000 distinct CDR3 sequences listed, approximately 37% are singletons. The source material was blood, either unsorted or a sorted T cell fraction (not recorded which). All receptors come from a human donor who was either an allogeneic HSCT recipient or a stem cell or donor lymphocyte infusion donor (not recorded which). It is not recorded whose cells these are; they may come from a transplant donor. The CDR3 runs from the conserved cysteine through the conserved F or W. The order of the fields is V gene, D gene, J gene, clone size, CDR3 protein, CDR3 DNA. D genes are given only for firm matches. Size values are once, few and many counts, or a class for expanded clones, and some rows have none.

>TRBV20-1|-|TRBJ1-2|-
CSASDQGGSYTF
TGCAGTGCTAGTGACCAAGGGGGGAGCTACACCTTC
>TRBV28|-|TRBJ1-3|-
CASSFPFRHGSSSGNTIYF
TGTGCCAGCAGTTTTCCCTTCCGGCACGGGTCTAGCTCTGGAAACACCATATATTTT
>TRBV27|-|TRBJ2-3|-
CASRSGTPPWYF
TGTGCCAGCCGTTCCGGGACCCCACCATGGTATTTT
>TRBV9|-|TRBJ1-4|-
CASSVMGGKLFF
TGTGCCAGCAGCGTCATGGGCGGAAAACTGTTTTTT
>TRBV12-3/TRBV12-4|-|TRBJ2-2|few
CASSFLSNTGELFF
TGTGCCAGCAGTTTTCTCTCGAACACCGGGGAGCTGTTTTTT
>TRBV27|-|TRBJ1-1|-
CASSTINRNTEAFF
TGTGCCAGCAGTACGATCAACAGGAACACTGAAGCTTTCTTT
>TRBV12-3/TRBV12-4|TRBD1|TRBJ1-1|few
CASSLEGRGETEAFF
TGTGCCAGCAGTTTAGAAGGCAGGGGGGAAACTGAAGCTTTCTTT
>TRBV20-1|-|TRBJ1-3|-
CSARDLGSGNTIYF
TGCAGTGCTAGAGATTTGGGTTCGGGAAACACCATATATTTT
>TRBV7-9|-|TRBJ1-5|-
CASSLLGDDQPQHF
TGTGCCAGCAGCCTGCTCGGGGACGATCAGCCCCAGCATTTT
>TRBV11-2|-|TRBJ1-2|few
CASRSGRGQKDNYGYTF
TGTGCCAGCAGGTCCGGCAGAGGTCAGAAGGATAACTATGGCTACACCTTC
>TRBV29-1|-|TRBJ2-5|-
CSVEDRAAQETQYF
TGCAGCGTTGAAGATAGGGCGGCCCAAGAGACCCAGTACTTC
>TRBV4-3|-|TRBJ1-2|-
CASSQDGQANYGYTF
TGCGCCAGCAGCCAAGACGGGCAGGCCAACTATGGCTACACCTTC
>TRBV29-1|TRBD1|TRBJ1-2|many
CSVGQGESYGYTF
TGCAGCGTTGGGCAGGGGGAAAGCTATGGCTACACCTTC
>TRBV5-1|TRBD1|TRBJ1-6|once
CASSFFLGQGADSPLHF
TGCGCCAGCAGCTTCTTCCTTGGACAGGGGGCTGATTCACCCCTCCACTTT
>TRBV29-1|-|TRBJ2-1|many
CSVGGNEQFF
TGCAGCGTTGGGGGCAATGAGCAGTTCTTC
>TRBV20-1|-|TRBJ1-2|many
CSARAPPPRPDGYTF
TGCAGTGCTAGAGCCCCCCCACCACGGCCCGATGGCTACACCTTC
>TRBV6-5|-|TRBJ1-1|many
CASSLERNTEAFF
TGTGCCAGCAGTTTGGAGAGGAACACTGAAGCTTTCTTT
>TRBV6-6|-|TRBJ1-2|few
CASSPLYGYTF
TGTGCCAGCAGTCCCCTCTATGGCTACACCTTC
>TRBV29-1|-|TRBJ1-2|-
CSVIGTYGYTF
TGCAGCGTTATTGGGACCTATGGCTACACCTTC
>TRBV29-1|-|TRBJ1-4|-
CSVGRNNEKLFF
TGCAGCGTGGGAAGGAATAATGAAAAACTGTTTTTT
>TRBV6-6|-|TRBJ1-5|-
CASSTDQPQHF
TGTGCCAGTTCGACCGATCAGCCCCAGCATTTT
>TRBV29-1|-|TRBJ1-2|-
CSVGGLSYGYTF
TGCAGCGTCGGGGGACTGAGCTATGGCTACACCTTC
>TRBV4-2|TRBD1|TRBJ2-1|-
CASSHLTGAGQFF
TGTGCCAGCAGCCACCTAACAGGGGCGGGGCAGTTCTTC
>TRBV20-1|-|TRBJ1-1|few
CSAEATYSEAFF
TGCAGTGCAGAGGCGACTTACTCGGAAGCTTTCTTT
>TRBV12-3/TRBV12-4|TRBD2|TRBJ2-1|-
CASSGLAGGNEQFF
TGTGCCAGCAGCGGACTAGCGGGGGGGAATGAGCAGTTCTTC
>TRBV25-1|-|TRBJ1-1|-
CASSADEAFF
TGTGCCAGCAGTGCTGATGAAGCTTTCTTT
>TRBV5-6|TRBD1|TRBJ2-3|once
CASSLGDRVYGTQYF
TGTGCCAGCAGCTTGGGGGACAGGGTGTACGGTACGCAGTATTTT
>TRBV12-3/TRBV12-4|TRBD2|TRBJ2-1|-
CASSLRIAGGLWGEQFF
TGTGCCAGCAGTTTACGTATAGCGGGGGGTCTTTGGGGTGAGCAGTTCTTC
>TRBV11-2|-|TRBJ1-1|-
CASSLAGEETEAFF
TGTGCCAGCAGCTTAGCGGGGGAGGAAACTGAAGCTTTCTTT
>TRBV24-1|TRBD2|TRBJ2-1|once
CATSDAGDIPSGGTYNEQFF
TGTGCCACCAGTGATGCGGGGGACATCCCTAGCGGGGGGACCTACAATGAGCAGTTCTTC
>TRBV7-6|-|TRBJ2-7|few
CASSPHADTSYEQYF
TGTGCCAGCAGCCCACATGCGGACACCTCCTACGAGCAGTACTTC
>TRBV12-3/TRBV12-4|-|TRBJ2-3|-
CASSLDRFGSTDTQYF
TGTGCCAGCAGTTTAGACAGGTTTGGATCCACAGATACGCAGTATTTT
>TRBV7-9|-|TRBJ1-2|-
CASSLSLRTARGGYTF
TGTGCCAGCAGCTTATCTCTCCGGACGGCTCGGGGAGGCTACACCTTC
>TRBV20-1|-|TRBJ1-5|-
CSAVGFGKPQHF
TGCAGTGCGGTGGGGTTTGGGAAACCCCAGCATTTT
>TRBV3-1|-|TRBJ1-2|once
CASSQGLRDYGYTF
TGTGCCAGCAGCCAAGGTTTGCGGGACTATGGCTACACCTTC
>TRBV6-1|TRBD1|TRBJ1-1|-
CASSNGQGYTEAFF
TGTGCCAGCAGTAACGGACAGGGGTACACTGAAGCTTTCTTT
>TRBV20-1|-|TRBJ2-7|-
CSARHGRKSSYEQYF
TGCAGTGCTAGGCACGGCCGAAAGAGCTCCTACGAGCAGTACTTC
>TRBV6-6|-|TRBJ2-1|-
CASSYLASHNEQFF
TGTGCCAGCAGTTACCTCGCCAGCCACAATGAGCAGTTCTTC
>TRBV7-9|-|TRBJ1-2|many
CASSPLGGVNYGYTF
TGTGCCAGCAGCCCATTGGGAGGAGTAAACTATGGCTACACCTTC
>TRBV6-5|-|TRBJ1-6|-
CASSYERGNSPLHF
TGTGCCAGCAGTTACGAGCGGGGTAATTCACCCCTCCACTTT
>TRBV5-1|-|TRBJ2-3|-
CASSLEWRIRTDTQYF
TGCGCCAGCAGCTTGGAATGGCGAATCCGCACAGATACGCAGTATTTT
>TRBV12-3/TRBV12-4|-|TRBJ2-5|-
CASSDDYFQETQYF
TGTGCCAGCAGTGACGACTACTTCCAAGAGACCCAGTACTTC
>TRBV7-6|TRBD2|TRBJ2-3|few
CASSLGTSGGAWADTQYF
TGTGCCAGCAGCTTAGGAACTAGCGGGGGGGCCTGGGCAGATACGCAGTATTTT
>TRBV11-2|-|TRBJ2-5|-
CASSLVVKTQYF
TGTGCCAGCAGCTTAGTAGTCAAGACCCAGTACTTC
>TRBV9|TRBD1|TRBJ1-2|-
CASSRGEGAYGYTF
TGTGCCAGCAGCCGGGGTGAGGGGGCGTATGGCTACACCTTC
>TRBV28|TRBD1|TRBJ1-2|-
CASSTPTGAYGYTF
TGTGCCAGCAGTACCCCCACAGGGGCCTATGGCTACACCTTC
>TRBV4-3|-|TRBJ1-6|few
CASSQGQGRYNSPLHF
TGCGCCAGCAGCCAGGGGCAGGGAAGGTATAATTCACCCCTCCACTTT
>TRBV27|-|TRBJ2-7|-
CASSLYDLRGEQYF
TGTGCCAGCAGTTTATACGATCTGAGGGGAGAGCAGTACTTC
>TRBV5-6|-|TRBJ1-5|-
CASSPGASRPQHF
TGTGCCAGCAGCCCCGGGGCCTCTCGGCCCCAGCATTTT
>TRBV3-1|-|TRBJ2-3|-
CASQFRGKSTDTQYF
TGTGCCAGCCAATTTCGCGGGAAAAGCACAGATACGCAGTATTTT
>TRBV7-3|-|TRBJ2-3|-
CASGTSTDTQYF
TGTGCCAGCGGGACCAGCACAGATACGCAGTATTTT
>TRBV12-3/TRBV12-4|TRBD1|TRBJ2-2|-
CASSLALGQGASGELFF
TGTGCCAGCAGTTTAGCGCTGGGACAGGGGGCATCCGGGGAGCTGTTTTTT